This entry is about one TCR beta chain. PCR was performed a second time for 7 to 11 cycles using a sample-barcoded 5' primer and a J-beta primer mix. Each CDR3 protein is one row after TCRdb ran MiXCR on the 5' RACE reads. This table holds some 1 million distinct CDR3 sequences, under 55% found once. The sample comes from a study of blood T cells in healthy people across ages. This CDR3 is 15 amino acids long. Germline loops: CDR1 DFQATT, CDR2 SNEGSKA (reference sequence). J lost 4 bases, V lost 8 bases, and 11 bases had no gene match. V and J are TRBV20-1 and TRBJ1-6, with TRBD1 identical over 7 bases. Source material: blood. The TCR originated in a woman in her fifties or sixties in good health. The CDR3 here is CSCRDSADYNSPLHF. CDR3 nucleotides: TGCAGTTGCCGGGACAGCGCCGATTATAATTCACCCCTCCACTTT.